This TCR beta chain derives from a study of cytomegalovirus exposure and HLA in healthy donors (TCRdb year 2017). In terms of the full investigation: In an earlier analysis of 587 of the donors, around 300 Gb of sequence data and approximately 100 million unique TCR beta sequences from about 180 million T cells were reported. An earlier analysis of 500 to 650 of the donors applied high-throughput TCR beta sequencing to assess whether each TCR beta V gene segment acted as functional or pseudogenic. Alongside the repertoire data, information on donor age, sex, ethnicity and CMV serostatus was compiled. An early release covering roughly 600 HLA-typed donors comprised about 300 gigabases of sequencing data and tens of millions of unique TCR sequences. Four to six DR-DQ haplotypes were handled as single units for association and clustering, since linkage in the cohort was strong. In a later analysis, previously published TCR beta repertoires from about 670 donors were re-analyzed and high-resolution HLA genotyping was added so that TCR occurrence patterns could be studied. Rather than using new phenotypic data, the later analysis identified candidate immune exposures from TCR beta sequences and from how often those sequences occurred across donors. The study combined high-throughput TCR immunosequencing, statistical association of individual TCRs with disease status, and machine learning to predict cytomegalovirus infection status. Class I and class II HLA loci were covered by the typing at four-digit resolution. The number of donors typed differed by locus, with about 629-630 for A, B, C, DRB1 and DQB1, 522 for DQA1, 600 to 610 for DPA1, and some 470 for DPB1. Besides the first cohort of around 700 subjects, a separate validation cohort made up of roughly 120 different subjects was used. In a later genetic analysis, genome-wide SNP genotypes for about 55% of the roughly 700 donors were used, and that subset was treated as a discovery cohort. On average, about 240,000 unique TCR beta nucleotide sequences were sequenced per donor among fewer than 500 genotyped donors of the cohort, with roughly a sixth of those sequences being non-productive. All discovery cohort repertoires had been generated on a single sequencing platform. The genetic ancestry cluster associated with self-reported Caucasian donors included about 84% of the 398 genotyped donors. The study was designed to test whether signatures of past pathogen exposure could be identified by cataloging public T cell receptors. The study used immunosequencing to profile the T cell repertoires of several hundred subjects and linked those repertoires to cytomegalovirus serostatus. Paper-wide results and their limitations: According to a later genetic analysis, donors in an Asian-associated ancestry cluster had fewer N-insertions in productive TCRs than the approximately 650-donor mean. Across donors, most TCR sequences were observed very rarely, whereas some public TCRs were present in many individuals. Broadly in line with IMGT annotations, most TCR beta V segments showed up in productive rearrangements about 87% or about 30% of the time in an earlier analysis of around 600 of the donors. V-gene and J-gene trimming of TCR beta chains was associated with a missense DCLRE1C variant in a later genetic analysis, and the association was replicated in an independent cohort. A total of 150 or so TCR beta chains were listed by the study as associated with cytomegalovirus. Roughly uniform sequencing depth across donors was assumed in presence/absence analyses, although this assumption may not hold. Several of the top co-occurrence clusters appeared to be linked to parvovirus B19, influenza, CMV and Epstein-Barr virus, according to a later analysis. In a later analysis, HLA-associated TCR beta chains were found to be more clonally expanded and to have lower generation probabilities than equally common non-associated chains. Because counts were too low, some 17 rarely observed V segments, including chromosome 9 orphons, were left out of the earlier analysis of over 550 of the donors. In a later analysis, over 15,000 TCR beta sequences were associated with specific HLA alleles at a false discovery rate of 0.05. A later analysis found that TCR association rates varied across HLA loci, with DRB1 alleles showing the most associated TCRs and HLA-C alleles the fewest. A later analysis found that most CMV-associated TCR beta chains appeared HLA-restricted, with HLA associations seemingly driven largely by CMV exposure. Some IMGT-functional V segments, including TRBV6-2 and TRBV6-3, could not be distinguished by the 87-base-pair reads and were therefore excluded. The authors suggested that the approach could potentially be extended to other disease states and immunological phenotypes. HLA typing was unavailable for some donors at each locus, so association tests used only the typed subset. Immune exposure information for the cohort was limited to CMV serostatus. A further reported finding was that TCR beta sequences accurately predicted the HLA-A and HLA-B alleles for most subjects in the first cohort. A cluster of highly shared sequence variants was judged likely to be a technical artifact of the sequencing pipeline. The classifier was reported to diagnose cytomegalovirus status with high specificity and sensitivity in both the original cohort and the validation cohort. Linkage disequilibrium might explain the correlated functional status among segregating V segments, but an unknown experimental factor could not be ruled out. Only TCR beta chains were sequenced in this cohort, and the absence of alpha or paired-chain data limited detectable features. In vitro tests confirmed that a few of the cytomegalovirus-associated TCR beta chains recognize cytomegalovirus antigens. Strong co-occurrence of HLA alleles, especially DR and DQ, made assigning TCR associations to individual alleles difficult.

For this clone: Its antigen is currently not known. No much larger clonotype is one base removed from it; base qualities were not supplied.

Preparation of the library involved the immunoSEQ multiplex PCR assay. The multiplex PCR relied on a mix of 60 forward primers for TCR Vbeta segments and 13 reverse primers for TCR Jbeta segments. Amplification of the CDR3 region of rearranged TCR beta genes was performed with a multiplex PCR assay on genomic DNA. The amplified TCR beta libraries were sequenced on the Illumina HiSeq System as 87-base-pair reads. Per the source publication's procedure: In a later analysis, around 80 million unique TCR beta chains were counted across the roughly 700 repertoires, and about 10 million of these chains were shared by at least two donors. Raw reads were error-corrected and collapsed into unique sequences by a nearest-neighbor algorithm in which closely related sequences were merged to remove PCR and sequencing errors. To assign V, D and J gene segments, CDR3 sequences were aligned to IMGT reference sequences. For a sequence to be retained, at least a six-nucleotide match to both a V gene segment and a J gene segment was required. A rearrangement was called productive if the CDR3 had no stop codons and remained in frame with V and J, and every other rearrangement was called non-productive. Following IMGT convention, CDR3 was defined as the stretch from the second conserved V-encoded cysteine up to the conserved J-encoded phenylalanine. The earlier analysis of more than 450 of the donors excluded sequences that lacked an unambiguous match to a single V gene segment. An earlier analysis of a few hundred of the donors called V segments functional above 56.7% productive rearrangements and segregating when the between-donor standard deviation exceeded 5%. A statistical classification framework was built for diagnosing cytomegalovirus status from the catalog of TCR beta chain sequences. A later analysis assigned V and J genes by comparing TCR nucleotide sequences with IMGT/GENE-DB human TR gene sequences. In a later analysis, CDR3 sequences and most-parsimonious VDJ recombination scenarios were assigned using the TCRdist pipeline. In a later analysis, each TCR beta chain was defined by its CDR3 amino acid sequence together with its V-gene family, and reads lacking a unique V-gene family were excluded. As a way to deal with suspected cross-contamination and a sequencing artifact, a later analysis dropped hundreds of nucleotide sequences that were highly shared and had low generation probability. In a later analysis, a clonal expansion index was calculated for each public chain from normalized within-repertoire ranks of inferred template counts. In a later analysis, generation probabilities were computed using a VDJ recombination model fitted to out-of-frame rearrangements, and the results were checked against IGoR. Hypergeometric tests were used in a later analysis to score TCR-TCR, TCR-HLA and TCR-CMV co-occurrence, with a repertoire-size bias correction applied to the TCR pairs. False discovery rates were estimated in a later analysis by permuting HLA or CMV assignments 20 times. In a later analysis, co-occurring TCRs were grouped with DBSCAN, and TCRdist sequence similarity was added when clustering was performed within HLA-allele-positive subsets. Repertoires with fewer than 30,000 or more than 120,000 public chains were left out of co-occurrence clustering, as were a few repertoires with anomalous nucleotide sharing. TCRdb stores this immuneACCESS table with in-frame sequences only. Part of the clones is absent; in the studies checked, under half of the shortfall reflects unresolved V genes, and no reason is known for the rest. The V and J calls and clone size are taken from that table; D and trimming were inferred from the DNA. In all, the sample holds roughly 200,000 clones, and 85% of those were seen once. The ten largest clonotypes hold approximately 2.2% of the sample.

V loses 2 bases at its end and J loses 6 bases; junction bases beyond the gene matches: 5. The CDR3 runs 15 residues from the cysteine to the phenylalanine. Here the CDR3 DNA is all that survives: 45 bases in frame from base 1. The germline V gene sets CDR1 to MDHEN and CDR2 to SYDVKM. In total, approximately 700 healthy bone marrow donors made up the cohort. All cohort members were sampled while nominally healthy, although unrecorded immune exposures were likely present. The donor tested CMV seronegative and was one of the 352 seronegative cohort members. A peripheral blood sample was collected from each donor, and TCR beta sequencing was performed on peripheral blood mononuclear cells. The Qiagen DNeasy Blood Extraction Kit was used to extract genomic DNA from the blood cell samples.

This TCR was sampled from a woman aged 50 to 60 in good health and CMV-seronegative. Sequencing was done on a sample of PBMCs. The V and J genes are TRBV28 and TRBJ2-3, and 10 junction bases match TRBD2. The CDR3 region: CASSLTSGTRDTQYF. The nucleotide sequence is given as TGTGCCAGCAGTTTAACTAGCGGGACCCGGGATACGCAGTATTTT. With all but the CDR3 taken from the reference TRBV28 and TRBJ2-3 genes, the full variable domain is: DVKVTQSSRYLVKRTGEKVFLECVQDMDHENMFWYRQDPGLGLRLIYFSYDVKMKEKGDIPEGYSVSREKKERFSLILESASTNQTSMYLCASSLTSGTRDTQYFGPGTRLTVL.